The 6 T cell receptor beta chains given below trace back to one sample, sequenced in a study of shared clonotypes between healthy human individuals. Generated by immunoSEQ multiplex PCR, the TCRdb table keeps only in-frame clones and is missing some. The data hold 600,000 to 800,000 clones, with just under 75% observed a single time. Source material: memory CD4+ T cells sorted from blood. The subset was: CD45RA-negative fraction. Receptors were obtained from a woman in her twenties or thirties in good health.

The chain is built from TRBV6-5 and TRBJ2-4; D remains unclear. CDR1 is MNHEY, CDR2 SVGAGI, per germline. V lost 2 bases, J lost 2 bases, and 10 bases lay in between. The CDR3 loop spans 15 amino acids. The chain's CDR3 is CASSYTSSTKNIQYF. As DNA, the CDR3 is TGTGCCAGCAGTTACACATCGTCAACCAAAAACATTCAGTACTTC.

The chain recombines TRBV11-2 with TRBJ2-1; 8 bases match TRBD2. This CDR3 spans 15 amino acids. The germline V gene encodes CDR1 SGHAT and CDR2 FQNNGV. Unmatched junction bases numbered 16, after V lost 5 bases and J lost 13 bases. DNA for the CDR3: TGTGCCAGCAGCCCTATAAGCGGGAGATCCCCCGGTCAGTTCTTC. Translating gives CASSPISGRSPGQFF. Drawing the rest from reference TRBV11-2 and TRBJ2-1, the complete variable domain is EAGVAQSPRYKIIEKRQSVAFWCNPISGHATLYWYQQILGQGPKLLIQFQNNGVVDDSQLPKDRFSAERLKGVDSTLKIQPAKLEDSAVYLCASSPISGRSPGQFFGPGTRLTVL.

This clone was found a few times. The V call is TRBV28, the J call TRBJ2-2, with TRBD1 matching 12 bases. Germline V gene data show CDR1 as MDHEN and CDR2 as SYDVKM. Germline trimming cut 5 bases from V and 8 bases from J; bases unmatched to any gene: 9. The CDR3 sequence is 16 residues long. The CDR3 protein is CASSGGTGGFLGELFF. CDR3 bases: TGTGCCAGCAGTGGGGGGACAGGGGGCTTTCTTGGGGAGCTGTTTTTT.

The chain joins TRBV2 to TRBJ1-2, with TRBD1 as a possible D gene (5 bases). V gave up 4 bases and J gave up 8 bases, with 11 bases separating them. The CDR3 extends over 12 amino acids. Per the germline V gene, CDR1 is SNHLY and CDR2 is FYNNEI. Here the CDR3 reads CASSVLGGGYTF. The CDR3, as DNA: TGTGCCAGCAGTGTTCTCGGGGGAGGCTACACCTTC.

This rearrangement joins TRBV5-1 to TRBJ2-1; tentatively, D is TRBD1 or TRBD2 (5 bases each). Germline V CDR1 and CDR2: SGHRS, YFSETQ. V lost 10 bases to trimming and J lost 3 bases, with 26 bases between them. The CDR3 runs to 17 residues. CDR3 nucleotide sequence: TGCGCCTCCCGACTACGGGGCACCTCGGGGCTCTACAATGAGCAGTTCTTC. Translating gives CASRLRGTSGLYNEQFF.

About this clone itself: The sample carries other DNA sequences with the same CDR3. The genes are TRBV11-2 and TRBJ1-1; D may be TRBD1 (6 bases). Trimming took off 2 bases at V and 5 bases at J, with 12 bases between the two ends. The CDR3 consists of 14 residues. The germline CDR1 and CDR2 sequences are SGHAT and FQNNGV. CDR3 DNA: TGTGCCAGCAGCTTACAGGGGCGCAGGACTGAAGCTTTCTTT. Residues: CASSLQGRRTEAFF.